Following are 13 T cell receptor beta chains from one sample sequenced in a study of T cells in localized non-small cell lung cancer. This table comes from immunoSEQ multiplex PCR, and its TCRdb copy is limited to in-frame clones, with some not included. The repertoire holds about 54,000 clones, with around 86% as singletons. The specimen comprised peripheral blood, sampled before any cancer treatment. These TCRs come from a female donor of 60 years or more with stage II squamous cell lung carcinoma.

V is TRBV6-6 and J is TRBJ1-1, with D possibly TRBD1 on 6 matching bases. The CDR3 spans 13 residues. Germline CDR1 MNHNY, CDR2 SVGAGI (reference sequence). The V and J ends lost 6 bases and 8 bases respectively, with 16 bases between them. The CDR3 region has the DNA TGTGCCAGCAGGGCGGACAGTGGGGCGGAAGCTTTCTTT. Translated, it gives CASRADSGAEAFF.

The chain recombines TRBV19 with TRBJ1-1; D is unclear. The V gene lost 0 bases and the J gene lost 9 bases, with 5 bases spanning the gap. The CDR3 runs to 11 residues. Germline CDR1 reads LNHDA; CDR2 reads SQIVND (reference sequence). The CDR3 bases are TGTGCCAGTAGTATAGAGAGGAAAGCTTTCTTT. Translated, it gives CASSIERKAFF.

This chain joins TRBV13 and TRBJ2-7, with D unresolved. Trimming cost V 3 bases and J 0 bases, with 9 bases left between them. The CDR3 runs 14 residues. Germline values: CDR1 PRHDT, CDR2 FYEKMQ (reference sequence). The CDR3 spells CASSLSGLSYEQYF. The CDR3, as DNA: TGTGCCAGCAGCTTGTCAGGCCTCTCCTACGAGCAGTACTTC.

This clone has a count of ten or more. The rearrangement uses TRBV5-1 and TRBJ1-4; perhaps TRBD1 as D (5 bases). With 7 bases removed from V and 8 bases from J, the gap between germline ends came to 21 bases. Germline V lookup: CDR1 SGHRS, CDR2 YFSETQ. The CDR3 has 15 residues. The CDR3: CASRPEGIRGEKLFF. The CDR3 DNA sequence: TGCGCCAGCCGCCCAGAGGGGATAAGAGGCGAAAAACTGTTTTTT.

This clone was observed a handful of times. This rearrangement joins TRBV2 to TRBJ2-2; D may match TRBD1 or TRBD2 (5 bases each). CDR1 is SNHLY, CDR2 FYNNEI, per germline. The V end was cut by 6 bases, the J end by 7 bases, with 9 bases between. The CDR3 is 12 amino acids. The CDR3 region is CASRLGVGELFF. The CDR3 nucleotides are TGTGCCAGCAGATTGGGGGTCGGGGAGCTGTTTTTT.

The chain is built from TRBV4-3 and TRBJ2-5; 13 bases line up with TRBD2. The CDR3 is 15 residues long. V trimming: 2 bases; J trimming: 8 bases; junction bases outside the gene matches: 5. The germline V gene has CDR1 LGHNA and CDR2 YSLEER. The CDR3 DNA sequence: TGCGCCAGCAGCCAATCCGGGACTAGCGGGACCACCCAGTACTTC. Amino acids: CASSQSGTSGTTQYF.

The rearrangement joins TRBV19 to TRBJ2-1; D is ambiguous. Germline loops: CDR1 LNHDA, CDR2 SQIVND (reference sequence). The V end lost 3 bases, the J end lost 0 bases, and 12 bases lay between the germline ends. This CDR3 has 16 residues. CDR3 region: CASSITGRISYNEQFF. Here the CDR3 DNA reads TGTGCCAGTAGTATTACGGGCAGGATCTCCTACAATGAGCAGTTCTTC.

The chain couples TRBV7-3 to TRBJ1-2; 7 bases are a match to TRBD1. The germline CDR1 and CDR2 sequences are SGHTA and FQGTGA. V dropped 5 bases and J dropped 8; count of bases not matched to a gene: 8. CDR3 size: 13 residues. The chain's CDR3 is CASSVTQGHGYTF. The DNA of the CDR3 is TGTGCCAGCAGCGTCACACAGGGGCACGGCTACACCTTC.

The chain uses TRBV10-3 and TRBJ1-2; 9 bases are shared with TRBD1. CDR1 is ENHRY and CDR2 is SYGVKD in the germline V gene. The CDR3 is 13 residues long. The junction had 2 bases not matched to a gene; V was cut back by 4 bases and J by 5 bases. CDR3 DNA sequence: TGTGCCATCAGTGGACAGGGGGAGTATGGCTACACCTTC. Translated, it gives CAISGQGEYGYTF.

V and J are TRBV5-1 and TRBJ2-2, with D possibly matching TRBD2 (6 bases). Germline CDR1 and CDR2: SGHRS and YFSETQ. Deletions cut 4 bases from V and 2 bases from J, with 12 bases between. There are 15 residues in the CDR3. Here the CDR3 DNA reads TGCGCCAGCAGCATTCACGGGGGAAACACCGGGGAGCTGTTTTTT. This sequence encodes CASSIHGGNTGELFF.

This clone was observed once. The chain couples TRBV5-6 to TRBJ2-4; D gene unclear. This CDR3 is built from 17 residues. The V end was cut by 1 base, the J end by 0 bases, with 14 bases between. Germline CDR1 is SGHDT and CDR2 is YYEEEE. In DNA form, the CDR3 reads TGTGCCAGCAGCTTGAACCCCCGAGCGATAGCCAAAAACATTCAGTACTTC. Protein sequence: CASSLNPRAIAKNIQYF.

By share, this clone ranks as medium-sized. DNA for the CDR3: TGTGCCAGCAGCGCCACAGGGTACAATGAGCAGTTCTTC. Encoded protein: CASSATGYNEQFF. This chain connects TRBV6-1 to TRBJ2-1; D might be TRBD1 (6 bases). The ends were cut back, 6 bases at V and 4 bases at J, with 10 bases in the middle. The length of the CDR3 is 13 residues. CDR1 and CDR2 from the germline V gene are MNHNS and SASEGT.

V gene TRBV4-2 combines with J gene TRBJ1-1; D is possibly TRBD1 (5 bases). V lost 0 bases to trimming and J lost 6 bases, with 14 bases between them. CDR3 length: 15 residues. Germline V gene data show CDR1 as LGHNA and CDR2 as YNFKEQ. CDR3 bases: TGTGCCAGCAGCCAAGACCCCCTGACAGCTCCTGAAGCTTTCTTT. This codes for CASSQDPLTAPEAFF.